This TCR beta chain was identified during a study of blood T cell repertoires in COVID-19. Study-wide context: PBMCs, B-cell-depleted T cells, or T cells were the source of the cDNA or gDNA that made up the material.

Here immunoSEQ multiplex PCR was the method, and the copy in TCRdb shows in-frame clones only, minus some. The sample contains fewer than 200,000 clones, 83% of which appear only once. The V gene lost 8 bases and the J gene lost 0 bases, with 14 bases spanning the gap. The CDR3 spans 15 residues. Germline V gene sequence: CDR1 SGHAT, CDR2 FQNNGV. The source is a woman of 80 years or more with acute or convalescent COVID-19. The gene calls are TRBV11-2 and TRBJ1-3; no clear D. The material sequenced was peripheral blood. The CDR3 protein is CASCPNSGSGNTIYF. The CDR3, as DNA: TGTGCCAGCTGTCCTAACAGCGGCTCTGGAAACACCATATATTTT.